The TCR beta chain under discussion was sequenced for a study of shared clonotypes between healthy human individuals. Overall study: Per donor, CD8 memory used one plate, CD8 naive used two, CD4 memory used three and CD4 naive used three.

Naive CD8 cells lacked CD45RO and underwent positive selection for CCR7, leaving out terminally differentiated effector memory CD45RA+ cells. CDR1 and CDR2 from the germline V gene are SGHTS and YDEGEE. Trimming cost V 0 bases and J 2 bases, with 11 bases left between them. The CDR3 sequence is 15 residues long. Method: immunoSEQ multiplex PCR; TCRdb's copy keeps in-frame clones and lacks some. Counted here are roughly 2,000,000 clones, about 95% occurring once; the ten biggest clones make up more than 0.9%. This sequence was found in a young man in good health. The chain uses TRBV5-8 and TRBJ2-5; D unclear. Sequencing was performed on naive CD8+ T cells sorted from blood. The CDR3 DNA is TGTGCCAGCAGCTTGGCCAAGGACGGGCAAGAGACCCAGTACTTC. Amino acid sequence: CASSLAKDGQETQYF.